This T cell receptor (beta chain) is from a study of blood T cell repertoires in COVID-19. Authors' data handling: The authors estimated nucleated cell counts from reference gene primer amplification. Produced via immunoSEQ multiplex PCR; TCRdb's table is partial and in-frame only. The V and J calls and clone size were taken over from that table, and D and trimming were inferred from the DNA. Among fewer than 150,000 clones listed, 70% to 80% were seen once. Trimming removed 2 bases at V and 4 bases at J, with 6 bases between. The CDR3 length is 12 residues. Germline CDR1 and CDR2: SGHKS and YYEKEE (reference sequence).

The source is a man aged 60 to 75 who had recovered from COVID-19. Sequenced: peripheral blood. This chain links TRBV5-5 with TRBJ1-1; unclear D gene. CDR3 nucleotides: TGTGCCAGCAGCTTCGGTAGCACTGAAGCTTTCTTT. Its translation is CASSFGSTEAFF.